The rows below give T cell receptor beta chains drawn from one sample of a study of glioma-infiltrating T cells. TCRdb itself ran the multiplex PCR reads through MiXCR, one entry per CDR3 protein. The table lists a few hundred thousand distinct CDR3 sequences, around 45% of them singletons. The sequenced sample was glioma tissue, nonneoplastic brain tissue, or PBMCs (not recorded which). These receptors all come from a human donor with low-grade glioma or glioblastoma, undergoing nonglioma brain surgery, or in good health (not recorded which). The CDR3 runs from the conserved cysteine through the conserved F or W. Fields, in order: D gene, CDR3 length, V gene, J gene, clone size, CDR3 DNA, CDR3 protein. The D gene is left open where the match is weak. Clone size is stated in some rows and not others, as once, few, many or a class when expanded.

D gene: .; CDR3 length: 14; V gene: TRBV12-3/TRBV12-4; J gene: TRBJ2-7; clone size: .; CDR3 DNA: TGTGCCAGCACTCCTTCCGGGATGACCTACGAGCAGTACTTC; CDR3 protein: CASTPSGMTYEQYF
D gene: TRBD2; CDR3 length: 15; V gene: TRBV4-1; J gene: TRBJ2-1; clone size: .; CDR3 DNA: TGCGCCAGCAGCCAAAGCGGGAGAGGTTATAATGAGAAGTTCTTC; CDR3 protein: CASSQSGRGYNEKFF
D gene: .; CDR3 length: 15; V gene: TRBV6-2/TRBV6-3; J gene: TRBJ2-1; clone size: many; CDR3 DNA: TGTGCCAGCAGTTACACCAGGGGACCCCACAATGAGCAGTTCTTC; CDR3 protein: CASSYTRGPHNEQFF
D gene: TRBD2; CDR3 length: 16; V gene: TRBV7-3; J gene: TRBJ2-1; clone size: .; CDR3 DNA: TGTGCCAGCAGCTTAATGGGGACTGGCGGGAGGCGCGAGCAGTTCTTC; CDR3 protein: CASSLMGTGGRREQFF
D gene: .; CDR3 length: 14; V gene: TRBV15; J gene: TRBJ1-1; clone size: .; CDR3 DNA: TGTGCCACCAGCCCCCCTGATCTGAGCACTGAAGCTTTCTTT; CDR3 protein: CATSPPDLSTEAFF
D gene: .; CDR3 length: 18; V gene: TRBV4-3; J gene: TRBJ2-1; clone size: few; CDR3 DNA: TGCGCCAGCAGCCCCCTCCCCCCCCGGGACGGAATAAACAATGAGCAGTTCTTC; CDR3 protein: CASSPLPPRDGINNEQFF
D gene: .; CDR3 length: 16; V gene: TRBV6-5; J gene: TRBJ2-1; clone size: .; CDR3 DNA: TGTGCCAGCAGTCCCCCCTTAGGGGCGAGGAGCGAAGAGCAGTTCTTC; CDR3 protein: CASSPPLGARSEEQFF
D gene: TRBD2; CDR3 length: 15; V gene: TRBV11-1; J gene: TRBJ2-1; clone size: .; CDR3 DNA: TGTGCCAGCAGCTTAGCCGGCGGGAGAGGTGCGGAGCAGTTCTTC; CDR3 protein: CASSLAGGRGAEQFF
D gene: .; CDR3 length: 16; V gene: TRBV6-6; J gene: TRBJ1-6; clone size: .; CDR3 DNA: TGTGCCAGCAGTTACCCTCGGCAGGCGGGAAATTCACCCCTCCACTTT; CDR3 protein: CASSYPRQAGNSPLHF
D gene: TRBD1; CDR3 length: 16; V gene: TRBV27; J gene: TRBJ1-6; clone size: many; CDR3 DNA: TGTGCCAGCAGTTCGCTTGGGACAGGGGGTGAATCACCCCTCCACTTT; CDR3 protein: CASSSLGTGGESPLHF
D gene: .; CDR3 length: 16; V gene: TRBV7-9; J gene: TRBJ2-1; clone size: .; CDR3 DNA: TGTGCCAGCAGCTTACGTGGGGGGAGGTCCTACAATGAGCAGTTCTTC; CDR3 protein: CASSLRGGRSYNEQFF
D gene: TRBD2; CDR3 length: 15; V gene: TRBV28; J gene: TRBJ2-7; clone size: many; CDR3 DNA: TGTGCCAGCAGTTCAGGACTAGCGGGAATCTACGAGCAGTACTTC; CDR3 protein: CASSSGLAGIYEQYF
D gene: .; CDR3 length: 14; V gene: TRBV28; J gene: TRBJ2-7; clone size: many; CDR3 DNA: TGTGCCAGCAGTTTATTGGACATATCCTACGAGCAGTACTTC; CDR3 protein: CASSLLDISYEQYF
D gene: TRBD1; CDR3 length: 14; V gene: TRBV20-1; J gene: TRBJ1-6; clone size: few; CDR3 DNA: TGCAGTGCTTCGGGACAGGCCTATAATTCACCCCTCCACTTT; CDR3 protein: CSASGQAYNSPLHF
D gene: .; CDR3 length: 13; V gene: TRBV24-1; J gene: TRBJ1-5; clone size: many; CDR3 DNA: TGTGCCACCAGTGATTCCTCAAGACAGCCCCAGCATTTT; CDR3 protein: CATSDSSRQPQHF